Each of the 27 T cell receptor beta chains below was sequenced from the same sample in a study of beta chain features in type 1 diabetes. General observations from the study: Shortening of TCRB CDR3s, moderate but significant, appeared in all four CD4+ subsets of Type 1 diabetes patients.

Expressed TCRB transcripts were sequenced, since all the RNA that had been isolated was reverse transcribed. Method: immunoSEQ multiplex PCR; TCRdb's copy keeps in-frame clones and lacks some. The table has 300,000 to 450,000 clones, 9.5% to 10% seen once. These TCRs are of unknown antigen specificity. Sequenced sample: central memory CD4+ T cells from blood. Receptor source: a man aged 30 to 39 with type 1 diabetes.

The table lists this clone with a few counts. The rearrangement links TRBV18 to TRBJ2-7; tentative D call: TRBD2 (6 bases). V was trimmed by 2 bases and J by 6 bases, leaving 11 bases between them. The CDR3 is 13 amino acids. Germline V gene lookup returns CDR1 KGHSH and CDR2 LQKENI. The CDR3 loop reads CASSPSREVEQYF. The DNA for the CDR3 is TGTGCCAGCTCACCATCGAGGGAGGTCGAGCAGTACTTC.

The V and J genes are TRBV7-6 and TRBJ1-1, with D hard to call. In germline, CDR1 is SGHVS, CDR2 FNYEAQ. CDR3 length: 14 residues. Trimming cost V 1 base and J 2 bases, with 8 bases left between them. The CDR3 DNA reads as TGTGCCAGCAGCTTAGGACTGATAAACACTGAAGCTTTCTTT. Translation gives CASSLGLINTEAFF.

The chain is built from TRBV5-1 and TRBJ2-7; TRBD1 is a possible D gene (6 bases). Germline-derived CDR1 and CDR2 are SGHRS and YFSETQ. The CDR3 is 14 amino acids. V was cut by 0 bases and J by 5 bases, with 12 bases left in between. Here the CDR3 reads CASSLGDRPDEQYF. CDR3 in DNA: TGCGCCAGCAGCTTGGGCGACAGGCCGGACGAGCAGTACTTC.

This clone was seen a handful of times. The J gene is TRBJ2-7, the V gene TRBV7-3; no reliable D call. Germline values: CDR1 SGHTA, CDR2 FQGTGA. The CDR3 sequence is 13 residues long. V was pared by 4 bases and J by 2 bases, with 9 bases between. The CDR3 coding sequence is TGTGCCAGCAGCTCAAATTCAGCCTACGAGCAGTACTTC. This gives the protein CASSSNSAYEQYF.

This clone was observed a few times. This chain links TRBV5-1 with TRBJ2-6, with D perhaps matching TRBD1 (6 bases). The germline V gene has CDR1 SGHRS and CDR2 YFSETQ. The length of the CDR3 is 16 residues. V lost 7 bases, J lost 0 bases, and 14 bases lay in between. The CDR3 here is CASVTGDRSGANVLTF. The DNA for the CDR3 is TGCGCCAGCGTGACAGGAGACCGCTCTGGGGCCAACGTCCTGACTTTC.

The genes are TRBV11-2 and TRBJ1-3, with D unclear. The CDR3 covers 13 residues. The germline CDR1 and CDR2 sequences are SGHAT and FQNNGV. Trimming shortened V by 6 bases and J by 2 bases, and 8 bases separated the two germline ends. Here the CDR3 reads CASSTDPGNTIYF. In DNA, the CDR3 is TGTGCCAGCAGTACAGACCCTGGAAACACCATATATTTT.

This clone was seen more than once but under ten times. The rearrangement links TRBV5-4 to TRBJ1-4; TRBD1 matches at 9 bases. CDR1 is SGHNT, CDR2 YYREEE, per germline (reference sequence). J gave up 12 bases and V 0 bases, and 9 bases lay outside the gene matches. The CDR3 totals 15 residues. This chain's CDR3 is CASSLGGQGIVELFF. Written as DNA, the CDR3 is TGTGCCAGCAGCTTGGGGGGACAGGGAATAGTGGAACTGTTTTTT.

This clone turned up a few times. The V and J genes are TRBV14 and TRBJ2-2; 8 bases agree with TRBD1. Looked up from germline, CDR1 is SGHDN and CDR2 is FVKESK. Losses at the gene ends were 5 bases for V and 1 base for J; bases not matched to a gene: 6. CDR3 length: 16 amino acids. CDR3 in amino acids: CASSFYGQGNTGELFF. CDR3 DNA sequence: TGTGCCAGCAGCTTCTATGGACAGGGGAACACCGGGGAGCTGTTTTTT.

This clone was detected ten times or more. This chain links TRBV18 with TRBJ2-7, with a possible D match to TRBD1 (6 bases). Germline V gene data show CDR1 as KGHSH and CDR2 as LQKENI. This CDR3 is built from 16 residues. V was shortened by 5 bases and J by 7 bases, with 24 bases between the two germline ends. The CDR3 here is CASSSQQAIGTGEQYF. In nucleotides, the CDR3 is TGTGCCAGCTCATCACAGCAGGCCATCGGCACAGGGGAGCAGTACTTC.

This clone was picked up a small number of times. The chain links TRBV11-2 to TRBJ2-5; 7 positions agree with TRBD2. Germline V gene data show CDR1 as SGHAT and CDR2 as FQNNGV. V lost 5 bases to trimming and J lost 4 bases; unmatched junction nucleotides: 19. The CDR3 has 18 residues. As DNA, the CDR3 is TGTGCCAGCAGCCCCCTTAGGGGCGCGGGAGTGCAGGTAGAGACCCAGTACTTC. This encodes CASSPLRGAGVQVETQYF.

J is TRBJ1-4 and V is TRBV4-1; a weak D match, TRBD1 (5 bases). The CDR3 length is 16 residues. Germline V CDR1 and CDR2: MGHRA, YSYEKL. The germline V and J ends were trimmed by 0 bases and 4 bases, with 12 bases remaining between them. This CDR3 reads CASSQDPGQSNEKLFF. Written as DNA, the CDR3 is TGCGCCAGCAGCCAAGATCCCGGACAAAGTAATGAAAAACTGTTTTTT.

V and J are TRBV29-1 and TRBJ1-4, with TRBD1 as a possible D gene (5 bases). V was trimmed by 4 bases and J by 7 bases, leaving 19 bases between them. Per the germline V gene, CDR1 is SQVTM and CDR2 is ANQGSEA. The CDR3 loop spans 15 amino acids. CDR3 DNA sequence: TGCAGCGTTGCCTCAGCGGGGGAGTTTGGTGAAAAACTGTTTTTT. Its translation: CSVASAGEFGEKLFF.

This clone was counted many times. This chain links TRBV11-2 with TRBJ2-7; no definite D call. The CDR3 sequence is 13 residues long. Germline CDR1 is SGHAT and CDR2 is FQNNGV. The germline V and J ends were trimmed by 2 bases and 5 bases, with 10 bases remaining between them. The CDR3 DNA reads TGTGCCAGCAGCTTAAAAAGGGTAGACGAGCAGTACTTC. This sequence encodes CASSLKRVDEQYF. Combining the CDR3 with reference TRBV11-2 and TRBJ2-7 gives the whole variable domain EAGVAQSPRYKIIEKRQSVAFWCNPISGHATLYWYQQILGQGPKLLIQFQNNGVVDDSQLPKDRFSAERLKGVDSTLKIQPAKLEDSAVYLCASSLKRVDEQYFGPGTRLTVT.

The V gene is TRBV6-6, the J gene TRBJ2-7; D unclear. CDR1 MNHNY and CDR2 SVGAGI come from the germline V gene (reference sequence). This CDR3 has 14 residues. V was trimmed by 5 bases and J by 2 bases, leaving 13 bases between them. DNA of the CDR3: TGTGCCAGCAGTCCCACTCCTCCCCCCTACGAGCAGTACTTC. Residues: CASSPTPPPYEQYF.

The table lists this clone with a few counts. This chain connects TRBV28 to TRBJ2-2; 9 bases map to TRBD1. The V gene end was trimmed by 8 bases and the J gene end by 4 bases; junction bases not matched to a gene: 5. From germline, CDR1 is MDHEN and CDR2 SYDVKM. CDR3 length equals 14 residues. The CDR3 DNA is TGTGCCAGCCTACGGGGACAGGGCACCGGGGAGCTGTTTTTT. It is translated as CASLRGQGTGELFF.

In this sample, this clone turned up a few times. The genes are TRBV5-1 and TRBJ2-1, with 8 bases lining up with TRBD1. This CDR3 is built from 17 residues. The V gene end was trimmed by 4 bases and the J gene end by 7 bases; junction bases not matched to a gene: 16. Germline loops: CDR1 SGHRS, CDR2 YFSETQ. This CDR3 reads CASSPLRGRQGRNEQFF. The CDR3 bases are TGCGCCAGCAGCCCGTTACGGGGCCGACAGGGGAGAAATGAGCAGTTCTTC.

The V and J genes are TRBV6-6 and TRBJ1-2; TRBD1 is a possible D gene (6 bases). The CDR3 is 14 amino acids. The V gene lost 7 bases and the J gene lost 3 bases, with 15 bases spanning the gap. Germline V gene lookup returns CDR1 MNHNY and CDR2 SVGAGI (reference sequence). The chain's CDR3 is CASIGGGGHYGYTF. The DNA for the CDR3 is TGTGCCAGCATCGGGGGCGGGGGACACTATGGCTACACCTTC.

The V and J genes are TRBV6-1 and TRBJ2-1; TRBD2 matches 14 bases. Germline V lookup: CDR1 MNHNS, CDR2 SASEGT. The ends lost 2 bases at V and 7 bases at J; junction bases unmatched: 4. CDR3 size: 16 residues. The CDR3 bases are TGTGCCAGCAGTGAAACAGGGACTAGCGGGAGAAATGAGCAGTTCTTC. Translated: CASSETGTSGRNEQFF.

A note on this clone: It is likely a read error: a sequence one base away is far more abundant. The V call is TRBV4-3, the J call TRBJ2-2, with D possibly matching TRBD1 (6 bases). The germline V gene encodes CDR1 LGHNA and CDR2 YSLEER. With 3 bases removed from V and 7 bases from J, the gap between germline ends came to 9 bases. This CDR3 is 13 amino acids long. CDR3 residues: CASSHQGYGELFF. The DNA for the CDR3 is TGCGCCAGCAGCCATCAGGGGTACGGGGAGCTGTTTTTT.

There are a few counts of this clone. V and J are TRBV30 and TRBJ2-4; possible D gene TRBD2, 5 bases. V was trimmed by 0 bases and J by 9 bases, leaving 12 bases between them. The CDR3 is 13 residues long. The germline CDR1 and CDR2 sequences are GTSNPN and SVGIG (reference sequence). The CDR3 reads CAWSVLDPGIQYF. CDR3 in DNA: TGTGCCTGGAGTGTACTAGATCCAGGCATTCAGTACTTC. Together with reference TRBV30 and TRBJ2-4, the CDR3 gives the full variable domain: SQTIHQWPATLVQPVGSPLSLECTVEGTSNPNLYWYRQAAGRGLQLLFYSVGIGQISSEVPQNLSASRPQDRQFILSSKKLLLSDSGFYLCAWSVLDPGIQYFGAGTRLSVL.

The chain employs TRBV7-9 and TRBJ2-5, with D perhaps matching TRBD2 (6 bases). CDR3 size: 14 residues. Looked up from germline, CDR1 is SEHNR and CDR2 is FQNEAQ (reference sequence). V was shortened by 4 bases and J by 1 base, with 10 bases between the two germline ends. Written as DNA, the CDR3 is TGTGCCAGCAGCTCCTGGGACTTCCAAGAGACCCAGTACTTC. Protein product: CASSSWDFQETQYF.

Many counts were recorded for this clone. The V gene is TRBV9, the J gene TRBJ1-3; D is undetermined. V lost 2 bases and J 0 bases, leaving 9 bases between the germline ends. The CDR3 is made up of 15 amino acids. Germline CDR1 is SGDLS and CDR2 is YYNGEE. The CDR3 coding sequence is TGTGCCAGCAGCGTTGCCGGGAGCTCTGGAAACACCATATATTTT. This gives the protein CASSVAGSSGNTIYF.

This clone came up a few times. The chain is built from TRBV7-9 and TRBJ1-4; TRBD1 is a possible D gene (6 bases). Trimming stripped 4 bases from V and 2 bases from J, with 14 bases between. The CDR3 covers 16 residues. CDR1 SEHNR and CDR2 FQNEAQ come from the germline V gene (reference sequence). The CDR3, as DNA: TGTGCCAGCAGCTCGACTCCGGGACACACTAATGAAAAACTGTTTTTT. It translates to CASSSTPGHTNEKLFF.

The genes are TRBV11-3 and TRBJ2-5, with 7 bases fitting TRBD1. Germline V gene data show CDR1 as SGHNT and CDR2 as YENEEA. The V gene end was trimmed by 5 bases and the J gene end by 5 bases; junction bases not matched to a gene: 17. The CDR3 consists of 17 residues. The CDR3, as DNA: TGTGCCAGCAGCCTAGGGCTTAGAGGGGGCGACTCCGAGACCCAGTACTTC. It yields the protein CASSLGLRGGDSETQYF. The full variable domain, in which reference TRBV11-3 and TRBJ2-5 provide the parts outside the CDR3, is EAGVVQSPRYKIIEKKQPVAFWCNPISGHNTLYWYLQNLGQGPELLIRYENEEAVDDSQLPKDRFSAERLKGVDSTLKIQPAELGDSAVYLCASSLGLRGGDSETQYFGPGTRLLVL.

This clone was seen more than once but under ten times. The chain is built from TRBV6-5 and TRBJ2-6; D call uncertain. Trimming removed 6 bases at V and 3 bases at J, with 9 bases between. This CDR3 is 14 amino acids long. CDR1 and CDR2 (germline): MNHEY, SVGAGI. In nucleotides, the CDR3 is TGTGCCAGCAGAGGGATTGGTGGGGCCAACGTCCTGACTTTC. Translated: CASRGIGGANVLTF.

The chain combines TRBV19 with TRBJ1-5; 8 bases line up with TRBD1. The germline V gene encodes CDR1 LNHDA and CDR2 SQIVND (reference sequence). V trimming: 5 bases; J trimming: 6 bases; junction bases outside the gene matches: 6. The CDR3 runs to 14 residues. The CDR3, as DNA: TGTGCCAGTAGTGAGCAGGGGGCAGCTCAGCCCCAGCATTTT. It translates to CASSEQGAAQPQHF.

The CDR3 is CASRGGRATDTQYF. CDR3 DNA: TGTGCCAGCAGGGGCGGGAGGGCCACAGATACGCAGTATTTT. The genes are TRBV28 and TRBJ2-3, with TRBD2 identical over 9 bases. V dropped 6 bases and J dropped 2; count of bases not matched to a gene: 3. The CDR3 runs 14 residues. Germline V lookup: CDR1 MDHEN, CDR2 SYDVKM. Looking up the rest from reference TRBV28 and TRBJ2-3 gives the full variable domain: DVKVTQSSRYLVKRTGEKVFLECVQDMDHENMFWYRQDPGLGLRLIYFSYDVKMKEKGDIPEGYSVSREKKERFSLILESASTNQTSMYLCASRGGRATDTQYFGPGTRLTVL.